The clone carrying this TCR beta chain was found many times. Germline V gene data show CDR1 as MNHEY and CDR2 as SVGEGT. V was cut by 1 base and J by 0 bases, with 9 bases left in between. The CDR3 is made up of 15 amino acids. The entry originates in a study of T cells after yellow fever vaccination. TCRdb reprocessed the 5' RACE reads with MiXCR, giving one entry per CDR3 protein. Among a few hundred thousand distinct CDR3 sequences, approximately 4% were seen once, and the ten largest hold 20% to 25%. The sample was PBMCs, taken 5 days after the yellow fever booster vaccination. This receptor was identified in a man aged 18 to 30 who received the YFV17D yellow fever vaccine. V is TRBV6-2 or TRBV6-3 and J is TRBJ1-2; D not certain. The chain's CDR3 is CASSYLDTANYGYTF. CDR3 DNA sequence: TGTGCCAGCAGTTACTTGGATACAGCTAACTATGGCTACACCTTC.